The 19 T cell receptor beta chains below come from one sample, sequenced in a study of T-cell reconstitution after alpha-beta-depleted transplantation in children. Unique molecular identifiers were incorporated during preparation of the TCRbeta library. TCRdb used MiXCR to reprocess the PCR reads, holding one entry per CDR3 protein. This table holds about 470,000 distinct CDR3 sequences, roughly 43% found once. The sample consisted of PBMCs, taken before TCRalphabeta/CD19-depleted stem cell transplant. These receptors were obtained from a girl aged 2 to 9 with aplastic anemia, due to receive a stem cell transplant.

This clonotype turned up a few times. V is TRBV5-4 and J is TRBJ2-7, with unresolved D. This CDR3 is 15 amino acids long. V lost 5 bases to trimming and J lost 0 bases, with 15 bases between them. The germline V gene encodes CDR1 SGHNT and CDR2 YYREEE (reference sequence). CDR3 protein: CASSPESLSSYEQYF. DNA for the CDR3: TGTGCCAGCAGTCCGGAAAGTCTCAGCTCCTACGAGCAGTACTTC.

This chain links TRBV27 with TRBJ2-7, with D maybe TRBD1 (5 bases). This CDR3 has 15 residues. CDR1 is MNHEY and CDR2 is SMNVEV in the germline V gene (reference sequence). The V end was cut by 3 bases, the J end by 5 bases, with 17 bases between. The CDR3 sequence is CASSLSPRARHEQYF. CDR3 bases: TGTGCCAGCAGTTTGTCCCCCAGGGCGAGGCACGAGCAGTACTTC.

The V and J genes are TRBV20-1 and TRBJ1-2; D gene ambiguous. From germline, CDR1 is DFQATT and CDR2 SNEGSKA (reference sequence). Deletions cut 6 bases from V and 2 bases from J, with 10 bases between. The CDR3 is made up of 12 amino acids. The CDR3 spells CSASVANYGYTF. As DNA, the CDR3 is TGCAGTGCCTCCGTGGCCAACTATGGCTACACCTTC.

This clonotype was observed a handful of times. V gene TRBV30 combines with J gene TRBJ2-1; D tentatively fits TRBD1 or TRBD2 (5 bases each). V shed 4 bases and J shed 8 bases, with 21 bases lying between them. The CDR3 sequence is 15 residues long. Germline CDR1 GTSNPN, CDR2 SVGIG (reference sequence). The CDR3 sequence: CAWTPGLPGRDEQFF. The CDR3, as DNA: TGTGCCTGGACCCCGGGGCTCCCGGGGAGAGATGAGCAGTTCTTC.

V and J are TRBV15 and TRBJ2-3; D not certain. The germline V gene encodes CDR1 LNHNV and CDR2 YYDKDF (reference sequence). The CDR3 runs to 13 residues. Between the trimmed V and J ends, which lost 9 bases and 2 bases, there was a span of 12 bases. This chain's CDR3 is CATAGSYTDTQYF. CDR3 DNA: TGTGCCACTGCTGGCAGTTACACAGATACGCAGTATTTT.

This clonotype was counted only a few times. V and J are TRBV20-1 and TRBJ1-3; D is ambiguous. The CDR3 covers 12 residues. Trimming left V 3 bases short and J 0 bases short, with 3 bases between. Looked up from germline, CDR1 is DFQATT and CDR2 is SNEGSKA (reference sequence). Written as DNA, the CDR3 is TGCAGTGCTAGTGGCTCTGGAAACACCATATATTTT. This sequence encodes CSASGSGNTIYF.

The chain joins TRBV5-4 to TRBJ1-1; 7 nucleotides match TRBD1. CDR3 length equals 14 residues. The germline CDR1 and CDR2 sequences are SGHNT and YYREEE (reference sequence). V lost 7 bases to trimming and J lost 11 bases; unmatched junction nucleotides: 17. The CDR3 loop reads CASRRGQAEARAFF. The CDR3 DNA reads TGTGCCAGCCGCCGAGGACAGGCCGAGGCGAGGGCTTTCTTT.

This clonotype occurred a few times. This chain connects TRBV6-5 to TRBJ2-7; TRBD2 aligns across 7 bases. Trimming took 2 bases from V and 0 from J; bases not matched to a gene: 7. From germline, CDR1 is MNHEY and CDR2 SVGAGI. The CDR3 runs 16 residues. Here the CDR3 reads CASSYTLSGDSYEQYF. The DNA for the CDR3 is TGTGCCAGCAGTTACACCCTCAGCGGGGACTCCTACGAGCAGTACTTC.

The J gene is TRBJ2-1, the V gene TRBV7-9; a possible D gene is TRBD2 (5 bases). V lost 5 bases to trimming and J lost 10 bases, with 12 bases between them. CDR1 is SEHNR and CDR2 is FQNEAQ in the germline V gene (reference sequence). The CDR3 totals 12 residues. Here the CDR3 DNA reads TGTGCCAGCAGCCTCGTGGGAGTCGAGCAGTTCTTC. Encoded protein: CASSLVGVEQFF.

The chain couples TRBV12-3 or TRBV12-4 to TRBJ2-1; maybe TRBD1 (6 bases). The V gene lost 2 bases and the J gene lost 4 bases, with 12 bases spanning the gap. The length of the CDR3 is 15 residues. The DNA for the CDR3 is TGTGCCAGCAGTTTACAGGGGCGTTCGTACAATGAGCAGTTCTTC. Protein: CASSLQGRSYNEQFF.

This chain connects TRBV20-1 to TRBJ2-3; D gene ambiguous. Germline V gene data show CDR1 as DFQATT and CDR2 as SNEGSKA (reference sequence). Trimming took 5 bases from V and 7 from J, leaving 22 bases between them. The CDR3 runs to 15 residues. CDR3: CSAQNPLRALYTQYF. CDR3 bases: TGCAGTGCTCAAAACCCCTTACGGGCCCTGTATACGCAGTATTTT.

The chain carries TRBV5-5 and TRBJ2-5; weak D call: TRBD2 (6 bases). Germline V lookup: CDR1 SGHKS, CDR2 YYEKEE (reference sequence). Trimming took off 2 bases at V and 1 base at J, with 12 bases between the two ends. The CDR3 sequence is 15 residues long. The CDR3 protein is CASSFGGRFQETQYF. CDR3 coding DNA: TGTGCCAGCAGCTTTGGAGGGAGATTCCAAGAGACCCAGTACTTC.

The V call is TRBV20-1, the J call TRBJ2-3; D is uncertain. The V end lost 4 bases, the J end lost 5 bases, and 25 bases lay between the germline ends. CDR1 and CDR2 from the germline V gene are DFQATT and SNEGSKA (reference sequence). The CDR3 is made up of 17 amino acids. CDR3 region: CSAKDWIRSLMGDTQYF. In nucleotides, the CDR3 is TGCAGTGCTAAAGATTGGATTAGAAGTTTAATGGGAGATACGCAGTATTTT.

This clonotype was seen a handful of times. The chain recombines TRBV11-1 with TRBJ2-7; D remains ambiguous. Germline V gives CDR1 SGHAT, CDR2 FQDESV (reference sequence). There are 11 residues in the CDR3. Trimming took off 4 bases at V and 7 bases at J, with 8 bases between the two ends. This CDR3 reads CASSSVREQYF. CDR3 nucleotides: TGTGCCAGCAGCTCCGTAAGGGAGCAGTACTTC.

The V call is TRBV20-1, the J call TRBJ2-1; 9 bases are a match to TRBD2. Germline V CDR1 and CDR2: DFQATT, SNEGSKA (reference sequence). The J segment lost 9 bases and the V segment lost 3 bases, leaving 9 bases of the junction unmatched. The CDR3 contains 14 residues. The CDR3 protein is CSASRLAVGGEQFF. The DNA for the CDR3 is TGCAGTGCTAGCCGACTAGCGGTTGGGGGTGAGCAGTTCTTC.

This clonotype has at least ten counts. The rearrangement links TRBV29-1 to TRBJ1-1; D not certain. CDR1 and CDR2 (germline): SQVTM, ANQGSEA. Trimming stripped 1 base from V and 8 bases from J, with 5 bases between. The CDR3 contains 10 residues. CDR3 region: CSVEVSEAFF. The CDR3 bases are TGCAGCGTTGAAGTCTCGGAAGCTTTCTTT.

This clonotype showed up just a few times. V usage is TRBV20-1 and J usage is TRBJ2-3; 14 bases map to TRBD2. The CDR3 is 17 residues long. Germline values: CDR1 DFQATT, CDR2 SNEGSKA (reference sequence). After removal of 6 bases from V and 0 bases from J, the junction contained 8 bases not matched to a gene. As DNA, the CDR3 is TGCAGTGCCAAGGGACTAGCGGGAGATAGTAGCACAGATACGCAGTATTTT. Its translation is CSAKGLAGDSSTDTQYF.

This clonotype was recorded at least ten times. J is TRBJ1-2 and V is TRBV6-5; D uncertain. CDR1 MNHEY and CDR2 SVGAGI come from the germline V gene. The CDR3 is 14 amino acids. Trimming took 4 bases from V and 0 from J, leaving 9 bases between them. CDR3 loop: CASSSTISNYGYTF. As DNA, the CDR3 is TGTGCCAGCAGTTCGACAATTTCTAACTATGGCTACACCTTC.

The genes are TRBV7-9 and TRBJ2-1, with a tentative D call TRBD1 (6 bases). This CDR3 has 14 amino acids. The ends were cut back, 5 bases at V and 2 bases at J, with 10 bases in the middle. Germline V CDR1 and CDR2: SEHNR, FQNEAQ (reference sequence). This chain's CDR3 is CASSARQAYNEQFF. The CDR3 DNA is TGTGCCAGCAGCGCCCGACAGGCCTACAATGAGCAGTTCTTC.